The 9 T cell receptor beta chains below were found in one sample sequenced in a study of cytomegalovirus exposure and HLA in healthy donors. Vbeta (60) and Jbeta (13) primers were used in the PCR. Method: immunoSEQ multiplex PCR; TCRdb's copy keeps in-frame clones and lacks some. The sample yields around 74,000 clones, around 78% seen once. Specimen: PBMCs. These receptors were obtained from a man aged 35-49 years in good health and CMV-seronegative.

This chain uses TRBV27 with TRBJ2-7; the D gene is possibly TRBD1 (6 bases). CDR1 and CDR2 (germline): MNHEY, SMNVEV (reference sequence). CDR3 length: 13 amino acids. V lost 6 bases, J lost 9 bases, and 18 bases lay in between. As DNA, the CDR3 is TGTGCCAGCAGCCCAAGCCTACAGGGCGCGCAGTACTTC. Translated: CASSPSLQGAQYF.

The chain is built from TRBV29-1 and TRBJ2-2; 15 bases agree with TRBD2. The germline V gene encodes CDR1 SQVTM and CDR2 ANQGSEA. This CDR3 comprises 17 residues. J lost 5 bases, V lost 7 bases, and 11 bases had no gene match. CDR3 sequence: CSAGPGLAGGNTGELFF. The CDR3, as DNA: TGCAGCGCTGGTCCGGGACTAGCGGGGGGTAATACCGGGGAGCTGTTTTTT.

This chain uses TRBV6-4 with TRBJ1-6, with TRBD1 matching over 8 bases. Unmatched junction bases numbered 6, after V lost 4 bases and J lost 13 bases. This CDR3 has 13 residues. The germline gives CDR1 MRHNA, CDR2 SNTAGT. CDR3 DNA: TGTGCCAGCAGTGGAACAGGGGGTAATCCCCTCCACTTT. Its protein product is CASSGTGGNPLHF.

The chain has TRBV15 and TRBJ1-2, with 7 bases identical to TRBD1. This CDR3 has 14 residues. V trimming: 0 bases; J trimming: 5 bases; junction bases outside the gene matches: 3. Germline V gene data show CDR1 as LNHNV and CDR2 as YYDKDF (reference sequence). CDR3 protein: CATSREGQWYGYTF. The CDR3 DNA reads TGTGCCACCAGCAGAGAGGGACAGTGGTATGGCTACACCTTC.

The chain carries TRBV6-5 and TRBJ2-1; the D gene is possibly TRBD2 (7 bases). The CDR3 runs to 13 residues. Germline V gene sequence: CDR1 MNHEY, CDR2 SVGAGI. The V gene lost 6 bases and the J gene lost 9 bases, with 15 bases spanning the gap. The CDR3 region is CASRITGRGEQFF. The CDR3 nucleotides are TGTGCCAGCAGGATCACAGGGAGGGGTGAGCAGTTCTTC.

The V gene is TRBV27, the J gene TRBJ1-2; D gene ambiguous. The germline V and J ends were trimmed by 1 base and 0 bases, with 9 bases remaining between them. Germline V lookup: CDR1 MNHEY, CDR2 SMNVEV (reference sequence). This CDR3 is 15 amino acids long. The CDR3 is CASSLYSGANYGYTF. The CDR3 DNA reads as TGTGCCAGCAGTTTATATTCCGGGGCTAACTATGGCTACACCTTC.

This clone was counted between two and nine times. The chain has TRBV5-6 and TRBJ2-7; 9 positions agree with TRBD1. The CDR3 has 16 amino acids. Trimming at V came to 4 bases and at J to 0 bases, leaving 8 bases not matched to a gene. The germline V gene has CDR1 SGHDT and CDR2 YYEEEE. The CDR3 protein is CASSSGTGYLSYEQYF. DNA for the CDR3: TGTGCCAGCAGCAGCGGGACAGGGTATCTCTCCTACGAGCAGTACTTC.

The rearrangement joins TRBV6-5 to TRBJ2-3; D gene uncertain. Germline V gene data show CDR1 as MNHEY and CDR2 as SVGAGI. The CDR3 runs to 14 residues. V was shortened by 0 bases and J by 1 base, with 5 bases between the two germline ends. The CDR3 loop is CASSYSEGTDTQYF. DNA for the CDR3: TGTGCCAGCAGTTACTCCGAGGGCACAGATACGCAGTATTTT.

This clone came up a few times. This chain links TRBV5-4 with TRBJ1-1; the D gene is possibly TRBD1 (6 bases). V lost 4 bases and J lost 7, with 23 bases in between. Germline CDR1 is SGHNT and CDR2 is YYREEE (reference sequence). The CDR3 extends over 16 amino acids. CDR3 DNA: TGTGCCAGCAGCGAGGCCAGGGGTCTACGAAGGGGTGAAGCTTTCTTT. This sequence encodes CASSEARGLRRGEAFF. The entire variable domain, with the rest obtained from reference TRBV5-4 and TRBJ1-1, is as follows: ETGVTQSPTHLIKTRGQQVTLRCSSQSGHNTVSWYQQALGQGPQFIFQYYREEENGRGNFPPRFSGLQFPNYSSELNVNALELDDSALYLCASSEARGLRRGEAFFGQGTRLTVV.